This T cell receptor (beta chain) was recovered during a study of blood T cell repertoires in COVID-19. On the study more broadly: T cells, B-cell-depleted T cells, or PBMCs provided the cDNA or gDNA that served as material.

V lost 2 bases to trimming and J lost 0 bases; unmatched junction nucleotides: 4. The CDR3 totals 17 residues. CDR1 is MNHEY and CDR2 is SVGEGT in the germline V gene. Original processing notes: Researchers report that nucleated cell counts were estimated from reference gene primer amplification. This table comes from immunoSEQ multiplex PCR, and its TCRdb copy is limited to in-frame clones, with some not included. V, J and clone size are taken as reported in that table, and D and trimming were inferred from the DNA itself. The sample lists about 310,000 clones, roughly 87% occurring once. The sequencing sample was made of peripheral blood. This chain joins TRBV6-2 or TRBV6-3 and TRBJ2-2, with 9 nucleotides matching TRBD2. The sequence came from a man aged 45-65 years with active or convalescent COVID-19. CDR3 bases: TGTGCCAGCAGTTACCAAGCGGGGGGCCCGAACACCGGGGAGCTGTTTTTT. Amino acid sequence: CASSYQAGGPNTGELFF.